The clone carrying this T cell receptor beta chain was seen more than once but under ten times. The data derive from a study of T cell repertoires in cytomegalovirus infection. The overall study: CMV infection together with matching HLA type was indicated by public TCR beta signatures.

TCRdb fed the reads into MiXCR, producing one record per CDR3 protein. Of 150,000 to 200,000 distinct CDR3 sequences in the sample, roughly 14% are singletons; the top ten hold approximately 30%. The sequenced sample consisted of PBMCs. This TCR came from a human donor in good health (CMV status not recorded). Some clones in this sample may be carry-over from other donors' samples.

In DNA, the CDR3 is TGCAGCGTTGAGAGGACTGCGGCGCGCACTGAAGCTTTCTTT. Residues: CSVERTAARTEAFF. V usage is TRBV29-1 and J usage is TRBJ1-1; D not resolved. V was clipped by 3 bases and J by 4 bases, with 15 bases between them. The germline CDR1 and CDR2 sequences are SQVTM and ANQGSEA. The CDR3 has 14 residues. The variable domain in full, completed from reference TRBV29-1 and TRBJ1-1, reads SAVISQKPSRDICQRGTSLTIQCQVDSQVTMMFWYRQQPGQSLTLIATANQGSEATYESGFVIDKFPISRPNLTFSTLTVSNMSPEDSSIYLCSVERTAARTEAFFGQGTRLTVV.